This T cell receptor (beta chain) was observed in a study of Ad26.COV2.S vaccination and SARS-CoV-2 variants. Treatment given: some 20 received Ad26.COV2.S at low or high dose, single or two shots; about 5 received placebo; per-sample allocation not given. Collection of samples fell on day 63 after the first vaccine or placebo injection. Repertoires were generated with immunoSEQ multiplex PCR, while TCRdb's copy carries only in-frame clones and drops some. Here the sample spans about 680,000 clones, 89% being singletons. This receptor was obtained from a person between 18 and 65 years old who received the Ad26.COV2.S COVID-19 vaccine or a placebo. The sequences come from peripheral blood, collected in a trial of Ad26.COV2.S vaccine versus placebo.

The CDR3 DNA is TGTGCCAGCAGCTTAGAGTACAATGAGCAGTTCTTC. It encodes CASSLEYNEQFF. This chain uses TRBV13 with TRBJ2-1, with D hard to call. V lost 1 base to trimming and J lost 4 bases, with 2 bases between them. Germline V CDR1 and CDR2: PRHDT, FYEKMQ (reference sequence). The CDR3 runs to 12 residues.